Shown below are 17 T cell receptor beta chains from a single sample sequenced in a study of cytomegalovirus exposure and HLA in healthy donors. Produced via immunoSEQ multiplex PCR; TCRdb's table is partial and in-frame only. The data show about 89,000 clones, roughly 84% seen once. Sequencing was carried out using PBMCs. The receptors originated from a young woman in good health and CMV-seropositive.

The chain combines TRBV9 with TRBJ1-3, with 9 nucleotides matching TRBD1. Germline V gene data show CDR1 as SGDLS and CDR2 as YYNGEE. There are 17 residues in the CDR3. J was trimmed by 3 bases and V by 0 bases; bases with no gene match: 7. CDR3 sequence (DNA): TGTGCCAGCAGCGTAGATCGACAGGGGGTAGGTGGAAACACCATATATTTT. Its translation: CASSVDRQGVGGNTIYF.

CDR3 amino acids: CASSVGKGISYEQYF. The CDR3, as DNA: TGTGCCAGCAGCGTAGGAAAGGGGATCTCCTACGAGCAGTACTTC. The chain employs TRBV9 and TRBJ2-7, with a weak D call TRBD1 (5 bases). The ends were cut back, 0 bases at V and 0 bases at J, with 10 bases in the middle. The germline V gene has CDR1 SGDLS and CDR2 YYNGEE. The CDR3 is 15 amino acids.

The V gene is TRBV21-1, the J gene TRBJ1-6. TRBV21-1 represents a pseudogene. The CDR3 loop spans 18 amino acids. This chain's CDR3 is CASSKKIPGLITDSPLHF. DNA for the CDR3: TGTGCCAGCAGCAAGAAAATCCCAGGACTTATCACGGATTCACCCCTCCACTTT.

This clone appeared once. This chain joins TRBV27 and TRBJ2-5; D gene ambiguous. V lost 6 bases, J lost 2 bases, and 13 bases lay in between. From germline, CDR1 is MNHEY and CDR2 SMNVEV (reference sequence). This CDR3 spans 14 amino acids. The CDR3 bases are TGTGCCAGCAGGACGACTTGGCAGCAAGAGACCCAGTACTTC. It translates to CASRTTWQQETQYF.

The genes are TRBV4-1 and TRBJ2-1, with 9 bases identical to TRBD1. Germline assignment: CDR1 MGHRA and CDR2 YSYEKL. The length of the CDR3 is 16 residues. The V segment lost 4 bases and the J segment 3 bases; nucleotides outside the gene matches: 7. The DNA for the CDR3 is TGCGCCAGCAGCCTCATCCGGGACAGGGACTACAATGAGCAGTTCTTC. Its protein product is CASSLIRDRDYNEQFF.

With respect to this clone: The junction and the germline gene differ at one end; a read error may be behind it. The chain has TRBV5-6 and TRBJ2-7; 10 bases match TRBD1. This CDR3 spans 16 amino acids. CDR1 SGHDT and CDR2 YYEEEE come from the germline V gene. Written as DNA, the CDR3 is TGTGCCAGCAGCCTTTCTCCACCGGGACAGGGGAACCCGTCCCACTTC. It specifies CASSLSPPGQGNPSHF.

This chain links TRBV5-5 with TRBJ2-7; TRBD1 matches at 10 bases. The CDR3 has 14 residues. The V gene end was trimmed by 4 bases and the J gene end by 3 bases; junction bases not matched to a gene: 4. Germline V gene sequence: CDR1 SGHKS, CDR2 YYEKEE (reference sequence). In DNA form, the CDR3 reads TGTGCCAGCAGCATCCGGACAGGGGGCTACGAGCAGTACTTC. Amino acids: CASSIRTGGYEQYF.

V is TRBV5-1 and J is TRBJ2-2, with TRBD1 as a possible D gene (6 bases). Germline assignment: CDR1 SGHRS and CDR2 YFSETQ. This CDR3 is built from 16 residues. The germline V and J ends were trimmed by 1 base and 1 base, with 11 bases remaining between them. CDR3 sequence: CASSLYGTRNTGELFF. Here the CDR3 DNA reads TGCGCCAGCAGCTTGTACGGGACAAGGAACACCGGGGAGCTGTTTTTT.

The chain uses TRBV7-3 and TRBJ1-1; D ambiguous. CDR3 length equals 15 residues. V shed 1 base and J shed 1 base, with 10 bases lying between them. Germline loops: CDR1 SGHTA, CDR2 FQGTGA. CDR3 DNA: TGTGCCAGCAGCTTAATGGGCGGGAAGAACACTGAAGCTTTCTTT. Its translation is CASSLMGGKNTEAFF.

The chain couples TRBV7-6 to TRBJ1-1, with D possibly being TRBD1 (5 bases). Germline CDR1 and CDR2: SGHVS and FNYEAQ. The CDR3 extends over 14 amino acids. Trimming left V 4 bases short and J 0 bases short, with 9 bases between. Here the CDR3 reads CASSSGHLNTEAFF. Here the CDR3 DNA reads TGTGCCAGCAGCTCCGGACATTTGAACACTGAAGCTTTCTTT.

The V and J genes are TRBV10-1 and TRBJ2-7, with D maybe TRBD2 (5 bases). This CDR3 contains 14 residues. Trimming stripped 4 bases from V and 0 bases from J, with 10 bases between. The germline gives CDR1 WNHNN, CDR2 SYGVQD (reference sequence). The DNA of the CDR3 is TGCGCCAGCAGTGCCTCTACTAGCTCCTACGAGCAGTACTTC. Its protein product is CASSASTSSYEQYF.

The table lists this clone with a few counts. The chain has TRBV7-2 and TRBJ2-1; perhaps TRBD1 as D (5 bases). V was cut by 5 bases and J by 5 bases, with 10 bases left in between. The CDR3 length is 13 residues. Germline V gives CDR1 SGHTA, CDR2 FQGNSA. In DNA, the CDR3 is TGTGCCAGCAGCCTCGACAGAAACAATGAGCAGTTCTTC. Its translation: CASSLDRNNEQFF.

This clone was found a few times. This chain uses TRBV2 with TRBJ1-2, with 11 bases identical to TRBD1. CDR3 length equals 14 residues. Germline V gene sequence: CDR1 SNHLY, CDR2 FYNNEI. J was trimmed by 6 bases and V by 4 bases; bases with no gene match: 4. CDR3 in amino acids: CASSVRDRGNGYTF. In DNA form, the CDR3 reads TGTGCCAGCAGTGTCCGGGACAGGGGGAATGGCTACACCTTC.

The rearrangement uses TRBV29-1 and TRBJ1-2, with TRBD1 as a possible D gene (6 bases). This CDR3 comprises 12 residues. Germline assignment: CDR1 SQVTM and CDR2 ANQGSEA. V lost 4 bases, J lost 3 bases, and 9 bases lay in between. The CDR3 DNA is TGCAGCGTTGGACAGGAGCACTATGGCTACACCTTC. Translation gives CSVGQEHYGYTF.

This clone has more than one count but fewer than ten. The chain couples TRBV6-5 to TRBJ2-2, with D uncertain. V lost 5 bases, J lost 8 bases, and 12 bases lay in between. This CDR3 contains 13 residues. Germline values: CDR1 MNHEY, CDR2 SVGAGI. Here the CDR3 DNA reads TGTGCCAGCAGTAAACGGAGCGAAGGGGAGCTGTTTTTT. This encodes CASSKRSEGELFF.

This chain connects TRBV10-3 to TRBJ2-2; a weak D match, TRBD1 (6 bases). Germline values: CDR1 ENHRY, CDR2 SYGVKD. This CDR3 is 14 amino acids long. V lost 6 bases to trimming and J lost 0 bases, with 8 bases between them. The CDR3 DNA is TGTGCCATCAGACAGGGATCGAACACCGGGGAGCTGTTTTTT. It translates to CAIRQGSNTGELFF.

The chain carries TRBV7-2 and TRBJ1-1, with D perhaps matching TRBD1 (6 bases). Trimming left V 1 base short and J 7 bases short, with 16 bases between. The CDR3 loop spans 15 amino acids. Per germline, CDR1 SGHTA and CDR2 FQGNSA. The CDR3 protein is CASSLGVRGYIEAFF. The DNA of the CDR3 is TGTGCCAGCAGCTTAGGCGTCAGGGGATATATTGAAGCTTTCTTT.